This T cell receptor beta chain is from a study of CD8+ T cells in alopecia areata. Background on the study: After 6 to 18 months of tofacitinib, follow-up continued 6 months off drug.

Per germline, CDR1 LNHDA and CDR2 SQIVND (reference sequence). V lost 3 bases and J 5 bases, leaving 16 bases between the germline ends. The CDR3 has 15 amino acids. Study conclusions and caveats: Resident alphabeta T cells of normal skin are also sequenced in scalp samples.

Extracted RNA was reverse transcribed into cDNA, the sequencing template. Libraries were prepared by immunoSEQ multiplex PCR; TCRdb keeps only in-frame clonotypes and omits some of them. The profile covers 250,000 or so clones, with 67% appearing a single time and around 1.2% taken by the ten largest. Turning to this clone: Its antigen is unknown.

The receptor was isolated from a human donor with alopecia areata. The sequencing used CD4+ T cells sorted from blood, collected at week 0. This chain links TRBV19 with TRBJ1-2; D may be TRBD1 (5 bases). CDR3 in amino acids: CASSMYAGREYGYTF. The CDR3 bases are TGTGCCAGTAGTATGTATGCGGGCAGGGAGTATGGCTACACCTTC.